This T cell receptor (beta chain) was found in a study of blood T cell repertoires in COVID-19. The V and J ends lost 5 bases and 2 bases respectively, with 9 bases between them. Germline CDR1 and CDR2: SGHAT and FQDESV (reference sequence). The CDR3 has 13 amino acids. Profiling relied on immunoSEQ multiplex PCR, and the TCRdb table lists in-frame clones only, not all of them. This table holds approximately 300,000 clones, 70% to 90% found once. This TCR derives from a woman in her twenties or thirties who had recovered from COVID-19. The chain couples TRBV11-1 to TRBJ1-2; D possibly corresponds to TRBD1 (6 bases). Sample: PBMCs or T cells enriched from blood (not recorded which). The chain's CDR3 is CASSVGQNYGYTF. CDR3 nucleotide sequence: TGTGCCAGCAGCGTGGGACAAAACTATGGCTACACCTTC. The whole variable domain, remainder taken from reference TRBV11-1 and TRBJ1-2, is EAEVAQSPRYKITEKSQAVAFWCDPISGHATLYWYRQILGQGPELLVQFQDESVVDDSQLPKDRFSAERLKGVDSTLKIQPAELGDSAMYLCASSVGQNYGYTFGSGTRLTVV.